Only a few counts were recorded for the clone carrying this T cell receptor beta chain. The sample originates from a study of cytomegalovirus exposure and HLA in healthy donors. Vbeta (60) and Jbeta (13) primers were used in the PCR. Method: immunoSEQ multiplex PCR; TCRdb's copy keeps in-frame clones and lacks some. Here the sample spans about 160,000 clones, over 70% being singletons. V dropped 8 bases and J dropped 2; count of bases not matched to a gene: 10. The V gene's germline CDR1 is MDHEN and CDR2 SYDVKM. The CDR3 extends over 16 amino acids. The sequence was collected from a man in his forties or fifties in good health and CMV-seropositive. V gene TRBV28 combines with J gene TRBJ2-1; TRBD1 aligns across 9 bases. The specimen sequenced was PBMCs. Written as DNA, the CDR3 is TGTGCCAGCTTACCCGGACAGGGGCGGACCTACAATGAGCAGTTCTTC. Encoded protein: CASLPGQGRTYNEQFF. The entire variable domain, with the rest obtained from reference TRBV28 and TRBJ2-1, is as follows: DVKVTQSSRYLVKRTGEKVFLECVQDMDHENMFWYRQDPGLGLRLIYFSYDVKMKEKGDIPEGYSVSREKKERFSLILESASTNQTSMYLCASLPGQGRTYNEQFFGPGTRLTVL.